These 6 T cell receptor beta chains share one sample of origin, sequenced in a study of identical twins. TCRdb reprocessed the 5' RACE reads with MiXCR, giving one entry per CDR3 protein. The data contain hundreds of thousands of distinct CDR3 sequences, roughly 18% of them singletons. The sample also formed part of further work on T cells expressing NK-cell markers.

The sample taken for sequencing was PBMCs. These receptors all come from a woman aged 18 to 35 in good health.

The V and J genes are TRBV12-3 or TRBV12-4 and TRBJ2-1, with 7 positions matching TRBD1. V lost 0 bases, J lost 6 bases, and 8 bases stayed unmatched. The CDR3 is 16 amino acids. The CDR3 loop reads CASSLALQGPFNEQFF. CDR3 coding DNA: TGTGCCAGCAGTTTAGCGTTACAGGGGCCCTTCAATGAGCAGTTCTTC.

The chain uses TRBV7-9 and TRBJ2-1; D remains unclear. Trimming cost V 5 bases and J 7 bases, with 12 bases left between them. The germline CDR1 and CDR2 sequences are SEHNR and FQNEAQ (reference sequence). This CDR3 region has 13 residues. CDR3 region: CASSGYNGNEQFF. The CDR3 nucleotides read TGTGCCAGCAGCGGGTATAACGGAAATGAGCAGTTCTTC.

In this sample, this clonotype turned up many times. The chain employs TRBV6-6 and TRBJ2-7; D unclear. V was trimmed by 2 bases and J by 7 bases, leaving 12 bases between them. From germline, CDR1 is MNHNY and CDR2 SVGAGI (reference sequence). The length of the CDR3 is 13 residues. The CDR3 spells CASSYRSAREQYF. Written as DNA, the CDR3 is TGTGCCAGCAGTTACCGATCCGCGAGGGAGCAGTACTTC.

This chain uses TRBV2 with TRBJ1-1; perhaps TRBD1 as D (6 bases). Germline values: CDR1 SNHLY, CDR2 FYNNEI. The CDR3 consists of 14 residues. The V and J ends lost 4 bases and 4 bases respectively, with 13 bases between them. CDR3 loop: CASSVGGRSTEAFF. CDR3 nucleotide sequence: TGTGCCAGCAGTGTCGGGGGGCGTAGCACTGAAGCTTTCTTT.

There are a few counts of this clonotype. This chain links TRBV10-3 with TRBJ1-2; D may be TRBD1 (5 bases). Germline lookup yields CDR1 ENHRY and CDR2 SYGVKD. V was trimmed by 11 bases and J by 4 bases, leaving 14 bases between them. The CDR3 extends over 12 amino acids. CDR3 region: CASRDRLYGYTF. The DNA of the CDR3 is TGTGCCTCACGGGACCGACTCTATGGCTACACCTTC.

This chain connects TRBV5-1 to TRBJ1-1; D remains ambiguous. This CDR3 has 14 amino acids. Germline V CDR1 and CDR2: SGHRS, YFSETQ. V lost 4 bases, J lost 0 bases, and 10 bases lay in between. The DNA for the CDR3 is TGCGCCAGCAGCCAGAATACCTTGAACACTGAAGCTTTCTTT. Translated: CASSQNTLNTEAFF.